One T cell receptor (beta chain) is described in this entry. This record belongs to a study of blood T cell repertoires in COVID-19. Looking at the study overall: The analysed material was cDNA or gDNA that came from T cells, B-cell-depleted T cells, or PBMCs.

This study enrolled people aged roughly 18 to 90 from 24 US geographic areas. Germline V gives CDR1 SGHTA, CDR2 FQGNSA. There are 17 residues in the CDR3. Unmatched junction bases numbered 8, after V lost 1 base and J lost 2 bases. Sequenced by immunoSEQ multiplex PCR; TCRdb stores in-frame clones only, minus some. The sample consists of about 300,000 clones, around 86% of them appearing once. This TCR was sampled from a woman under 30 who had recovered from COVID-19. The chain is built from TRBV7-2 and TRBJ1-2, with 9 bases fitting TRBD1. Input material: PBMCs or T cells enriched from blood (not recorded which). In nucleotides, the CDR3 is TGTGCCAGCAGCTTAGACGTTGGACAGGGGTGGAACTATGGCTACACCTTC. It encodes CASSLDVGQGWNYGYTF. The variable domain in full, with the rest retrieved from reference TRBV7-2 and TRBJ1-2, is GAGVSQSPSNKVTEKGKDVELRCDPISGHTALYWYRQSLGQGLEFLIYFQGNSAPDKSGLPSDRFSAERTGGSVSTLTIQRTQQEDSAVYLCASSLDVGQGWNYGYTFGSGTRLTVV.